These T cell receptor beta chains were read from a single sample in a study of CXCR3-negative and CXCR3-positive naive CD8 T cells. From the 5' RACE reads, TCRdb lists one entry per CDR3 protein and no DNA. This sample's clone table lists around 88,000 distinct CDR3 sequences. Sequenced: naive CXCR3+ CD8+ T cells from blood. The source is a human donor in good health. Some clones in this sample may be carry-over from other donors' samples. The CDR3 runs from the conserved cysteine through the conserved F or W. Each record gives: V gene, J gene, CDR3 protein.

>TRBV6-5|TRBJ1-2
CASSYDSIGVFYGYTF
>TRBV7-9|TRBJ1-3
CASSFLLPDYSANTIYF
>TRBV20-1|TRBJ2-7
CSARERTRPYEQYF
>TRBV29-1|TRBJ2-7
CSVDLGDSDTYEQYF
>TRBV5-1|TRBJ2-7
CASSLFWDTTYEQYF
>TRBV10-3|TRBJ2-1
CAIRGDSYNEQFF
>TRBV5-4|TRBJ2-5
CASRETGGQETQYF
>TRBV6-5|TRBJ1-4
CASSPRTVQATNEKLFF
>TRBV28|TRBJ2-5
CASSFTTGSETQYF
>TRBV29-1|TRBJ1-1
CSAMDEGLSGTEAFF
>TRBV6-4|TRBJ2-3
CASSDSRGADTQYF
>TRBV29-1|TRBJ2-7
CSVEDSREASDWSSYEQYF
>TRBV19|TRBJ1-1
CASSTGTGYTEAFF
>TRBV21-1|TRBJ2-3
CASPCGLYTDTQYF
>TRBV12-3/TRBV12-4|TRBJ1-5
CASSGRPGQNNQPQHF
>TRBV7-9|TRBJ2-7
CASSLEGESSYEQYF
>TRBV7-9|TRBJ2-7
CASSWDGKMYEQYF
>TRBV30|TRBJ1-1
CAWSRNTEAFF
>TRBV21-1|TRBJ1-1
CASISSELNTEAFF
>TRBV7-9|TRBJ1-4
CASSFSGAGDEEKLFF
>TRBV29-1|TRBJ1-2
CSVEDPVSRGYGYTF
>TRBV19|TRBJ2-5
CASNLRDSQETQYF
>TRBV28|TRBJ2-5
CASSPVSGRLQETQYF
>TRBV29-1|TRBJ2-2
CSVDEGIGIGELFF
>TRBV28|TRBJ2-3
CASSSGAGGDTDTQYF
>TRBV18|TRBJ2-6
CASSPLQGAGGANVLTF
>TRBV4-3|TRBJ2-3
CASSPGGGDTQYF
>TRBV11-3|TRBJ2-3
CASSLDTTDTQYF
>TRBV19|TRBJ2-5
CASSNRDKFQETQYF
>TRBV2|TRBJ2-7
CASRRPTRSGYEQYF
>TRBV21-1|TRBJ1-1
CASSKGVGTEAFF
>TRBV4-1|TRBJ2-2
CASSRNKNTGELFF
>TRBV6-2/TRBV6-3|TRBJ1-1
CASSYLAGNTEAFF
>TRBV28|TRBJ2-5
CASNQQIQETQYF
>TRBV7-9|TRBJ1-6
CASSHVAGINNSPLHF
>TRBV14|TRBJ1-2
CASSQVLGANYGYTF
>TRBV12-3/TRBV12-4|TRBJ1-2
CASSLGVDGYTF
>TRBV7-3|TRBJ2-3
CASSFPSADTQYF
>TRBV19|TRBJ1-1
CASSIGITEAFF
>TRBV29-1|TRBJ2-1
CSARSGYNEQFF
>TRBV7-9|TRBJ2-2
CASSLFLAGHTGELFF
>TRBV6-2/TRBV6-3|TRBJ2-1
CASSPPYFYNEQFF
>TRBV4-3|TRBJ2-7
CASSQVANYEQYF
>TRBV7-9|TRBJ2-5
CASSSSGCQETQYF
>TRBV29-1|TRBJ2-7
CSVEGTVESSYEQYF
>TRBV6-5|TRBJ2-1
CASSYRGLDEQFF
>TRBV13|TRBJ2-7
CASSLAMSLEQYF
>TRBV12-3/TRBV12-4|TRBJ2-7
CASTPGNTIYEQYF
>TRBV6-5|TRBJ1-1
CASSYSGQSEAFF
>TRBV12-5|TRBJ1-5
CASGINRGLGQPQHF